A selection of T cell receptor beta chains follows, all from one sample in a study of blood T cell repertoires in COVID-19. Repertoires were generated with immunoSEQ multiplex PCR, while TCRdb's copy carries only in-frame clones and drops some. The profile shows over 130,000 clones, 84% of them singletons. Sequencing was carried out using PBMCs or T cells enriched from blood (not recorded which). All receptors derive from a young woman who had been exposed to COVID-19. Both conserved end residues are part of each CDR3. The order of the fields is J gene, V gene, D gene, clone size, CDR3 DNA, CDR3 protein. The D gene is left open where the match is weak. Clone size, where shown, is once, few, many, or a class for clones that have expanded.

j_gene: TRBJ1-5; v_gene: TRBV4-1; d_gene: TRBD1; abundance: NA; CDR3nt: TGCGCCAGCAGCCAAGAGGGACAGGGGGATCAGCCCCAGCATTTT; CDR3aa: CASSQEGQGDQPQHF
j_gene: TRBJ1-6; v_gene: TRBV2; d_gene: NA; abundance: NA; CDR3nt: TGTGCCAGCAGTGCGTCTGAGAATTCACCCCTCCACTTT; CDR3aa: CASSASENSPLHF
j_gene: TRBJ1-4; v_gene: TRBV2; d_gene: NA; abundance: NA; CDR3nt: TGTGCCAGCAGTGAAGTTGGGGCAGCCGATAATGAAAAACTGTTTTTT; CDR3aa: CASSEVGAADNEKLFF
j_gene: TRBJ1-5; v_gene: TRBV30; d_gene: NA; abundance: NA; CDR3nt: TGTGCCTGGAGGGTACAGGGTGGGGAAATGAATCAGCCCCAGCATTTT; CDR3aa: CAWRVQGGEMNQPQHF
j_gene: TRBJ1-2; v_gene: TRBV6-2/TRBV6-3; d_gene: NA; abundance: NA; CDR3nt: TGTGCCAGCAGTTACGACAGCAACTATGGCTACACCTTC; CDR3aa: CASSYDSNYGYTF
j_gene: TRBJ2-4; v_gene: TRBV7-9; d_gene: TRBD1; abundance: once; CDR3nt: TGTGCCAGCAGAAGCGGACAGGGAAACATTCAGTACTTC; CDR3aa: CASRSGQGNIQYF
j_gene: TRBJ2-5; v_gene: TRBV2; d_gene: NA; abundance: NA; CDR3nt: TGTGCCAGCTCCGGGTTGGCGGAGACCCAGTACTTC; CDR3aa: CASSGLAETQYF
j_gene: TRBJ2-7; v_gene: TRBV7-2; d_gene: TRBD2; abundance: NA; CDR3nt: TGTGCCAGCAGCTGGGGACTAGCGGGATCCTACGAGCAGTACTTC; CDR3aa: CASSWGLAGSYEQYF
j_gene: TRBJ2-3; v_gene: TRBV6-4; d_gene: TRBD2; abundance: NA; CDR3nt: TGTGCCAGCAGTAAGGCTAGCGGAACAGATACGCAGTATTTT; CDR3aa: CASSKASGTDTQYF
j_gene: TRBJ1-2; v_gene: TRBV12-3/TRBV12-4; d_gene: NA; abundance: NA; CDR3nt: TGTGCCAGCAGTTCGTCCCTCTATGGCTACACCTTC; CDR3aa: CASSSSLYGYTF
j_gene: TRBJ2-6; v_gene: TRBV9; d_gene: TRBD1; abundance: few; CDR3nt: TGTGCCAGCAGCCCCCAGGGGGCGGGACGCTCCTCTTCTGGGGCCAACGTCCTGACTTTC; CDR3aa: CASSPQGAGRSSSGANVLTF
j_gene: TRBJ2-3; v_gene: TRBV30; d_gene: TRBD1; abundance: few; CDR3nt: TGTGCCTGGAGTCTGCAGGGGGCCTCCGATACGCAGTATTTT; CDR3aa: CAWSLQGASDTQYF
j_gene: TRBJ1-2; v_gene: TRBV7-9; d_gene: TRBD1; abundance: NA; CDR3nt: TGTGCCAGCAGCTTGGGACAGCCACTCTTTAACTATGGCTACACCTTC; CDR3aa: CASSLGQPLFNYGYTF
j_gene: TRBJ1-1; v_gene: TRBV7-9; d_gene: TRBD1; abundance: once; CDR3nt: TGTGCCAGCAGCGGGTGGACAGGGATAACTGAAGCTTTCTTT; CDR3aa: CASSGWTGITEAFF
j_gene: TRBJ2-7; v_gene: TRBV11-2; d_gene: TRBD1; abundance: NA; CDR3nt: TGTGCCAGCAGCATAGGGACAGGGGGCGATTACGAGCAGTACTTC; CDR3aa: CASSIGTGGDYEQYF
j_gene: TRBJ1-4; v_gene: TRBV24-1; d_gene: NA; abundance: NA; CDR3nt: TGTGCCACCAGTGATAGGACAGCGGGGGAAAAACTGTTTTTT; CDR3aa: CATSDRTAGEKLFF
j_gene: TRBJ1-1; v_gene: TRBV6-1; d_gene: NA; abundance: NA; CDR3nt: TGTGCCAGCAGTGACAGGGGATACACTGAAGCTTTCTTT; CDR3aa: CASSDRGYTEAFF
j_gene: TRBJ1-1; v_gene: TRBV19; d_gene: NA; abundance: NA; CDR3nt: TGTGCCAGTAGTATCCAGGGAACCACTGAAGCTTTCTTT; CDR3aa: CASSIQGTTEAFF
j_gene: TRBJ1-2; v_gene: TRBV27; d_gene: TRBD1; abundance: few; CDR3nt: TGTGCCAGCAGTTGGGACAGGGGGAACTATGGCTACACCTTC; CDR3aa: CASSWDRGNYGYTF
j_gene: TRBJ2-2; v_gene: TRBV10-3; d_gene: TRBD1; abundance: NA; CDR3nt: TGTGCCATCAGTCCGAACCGTGACAGGGGTCCCACCGGGGAGCTGTTTTTT; CDR3aa: CAISPNRDRGPTGELFF
j_gene: TRBJ2-7; v_gene: TRBV7-9; d_gene: NA; abundance: NA; CDR3nt: TGTGCCAGCAGCCCTAGGGGTGCCAACTTATACGAGCAGTACTTC; CDR3aa: CASSPRGANLYEQYF
j_gene: TRBJ2-1; v_gene: TRBV5-1; d_gene: TRBD2; abundance: NA; CDR3nt: TGCGCCAGCCAAGCTCCGCCGGGACTAGCGGGGTATGAGCAGTTCTTC; CDR3aa: CASQAPPGLAGYEQFF
j_gene: TRBJ2-7; v_gene: TRBV5-1; d_gene: TRBD1; abundance: once; CDR3nt: TGCGCCAGCAGCCGCGACAGGGCTGGAGAGCAGTACTTC; CDR3aa: CASSRDRAGEQYF
j_gene: TRBJ1-2; v_gene: TRBV27; d_gene: NA; abundance: NA; CDR3nt: TGTGCCAGCAGTTTAAGGTTCGCAGGGGCTCAATTATATGGCTACACCTTC; CDR3aa: CASSLRFAGAQLYGYTF
j_gene: TRBJ1-1; v_gene: TRBV28; d_gene: NA; abundance: once; CDR3nt: TGTGCCAGCAGTTGGGGGGAGGGGGTTAACACTGAAGCTTTCTTT; CDR3aa: CASSWGEGVNTEAFF
j_gene: TRBJ1-3; v_gene: TRBV5-4; d_gene: TRBD1; abundance: NA; CDR3nt: TGTGCCAGCAGCTTGTTCCGGACAGGAGGAAACACCATATATTTT; CDR3aa: CASSLFRTGGNTIYF
j_gene: TRBJ1-1; v_gene: TRBV29-1; d_gene: NA; abundance: NA; CDR3nt: TGCAGCGTTGAAGAAATCTTGAACACTGAAGCTTTCTTT; CDR3aa: CSVEEILNTEAFF
j_gene: TRBJ1-2; v_gene: TRBV29-1; d_gene: NA; abundance: NA; CDR3nt: TGCAGCGTTGTATCCGGGGGAAGGGACTATGGCTACACCTTC; CDR3aa: CSVVSGGRDYGYTF
j_gene: TRBJ1-2; v_gene: TRBV2; d_gene: NA; abundance: NA; CDR3nt: TGTGCCACAGCCTCACAGGGCTATGGCTACACCTTC; CDR3aa: CATASQGYGYTF
j_gene: TRBJ2-1; v_gene: TRBV5-1; d_gene: TRBD2; abundance: few; CDR3nt: TGCGCCAGCAGCGACCTAGCGGGAGATCCGAATGAGCAGTTCTTC; CDR3aa: CASSDLAGDPNEQFF
j_gene: TRBJ1-3; v_gene: TRBV4-3; d_gene: NA; abundance: NA; CDR3nt: TGCGCCAGCAGTAGTTCAGGGAAAGCATCGGGAAACACCATATATTTT; CDR3aa: CASSSSGKASGNTIYF
j_gene: TRBJ1-5; v_gene: TRBV15; d_gene: NA; abundance: many; CDR3nt: TGTGCCACCAGCATAGTACCAACAGAAGATCAGCCCCAGCATTTT; CDR3aa: CATSIVPTEDQPQHF
j_gene: TRBJ2-7; v_gene: TRBV20-1; d_gene: NA; abundance: NA; CDR3nt: TGCAGTGCCTTCAATATACTAACGCAGTACTTC; CDR3aa: CSAFNILTQYF
j_gene: TRBJ1-5; v_gene: TRBV30; d_gene: NA; abundance: NA; CDR3nt: TGTGCCTGGAGTGTAATGGCAGGGTACCCTAATCAGCCCCAGCATTTT; CDR3aa: CAWSVMAGYPNQPQHF
j_gene: TRBJ1-6; v_gene: TRBV18; d_gene: NA; abundance: NA; CDR3nt: TGTGCCAGCTCCCAGGACAGAAAAAATTCACCCCTCCACTTT; CDR3aa: CASSQDRKNSPLHF
j_gene: TRBJ1-5; v_gene: TRBV28; d_gene: NA; abundance: NA; CDR3nt: TGTGCCAGCACCCTAAAGGTAGGAGGTAGCAATCAGCCCCAGCATTTT; CDR3aa: CASTLKVGGSNQPQHF
j_gene: TRBJ1-1; v_gene: TRBV11-2; d_gene: NA; abundance: NA; CDR3nt: TGTGCCAGCAGCTTAACACAGGGAAGCACTGAAGCTTTCTTT; CDR3aa: CASSLTQGSTEAFF
j_gene: TRBJ2-7; v_gene: TRBV7-9; d_gene: TRBD1; abundance: NA; CDR3nt: TGTGCCAGCAGCCCTCGGGACAGAAGCTACGAGCAGTACTTC; CDR3aa: CASSPRDRSYEQYF
j_gene: TRBJ2-1; v_gene: TRBV12-3/TRBV12-4; d_gene: NA; abundance: NA; CDR3nt: TGTGCCAGCACCCAAATCAATGAGCAGTTCTTC; CDR3aa: CASTQINEQFF
j_gene: TRBJ2-1; v_gene: TRBV7-8; d_gene: TRBD2; abundance: NA; CDR3nt: TGTGCCAGCAGCTTCACCGGGACTAGCGGGAGGTATGAGCAGTTCTTC; CDR3aa: CASSFTGTSGRYEQFF
j_gene: TRBJ2-1; v_gene: TRBV11-3; d_gene: NA; abundance: NA; CDR3nt: TGTGCCAGCAGCTTAGGCTCCGGGTTGAGCTCCTACAATGAGCAGTTCTTC; CDR3aa: CASSLGSGLSSYNEQFF
j_gene: TRBJ2-1; v_gene: TRBV24-1; d_gene: NA; abundance: NA; CDR3nt: TGTGCCACCTCGGGATCGAACAATGAGCAGTTCTTC; CDR3aa: CATSGSNNEQFF
j_gene: TRBJ1-5; v_gene: TRBV7-9; d_gene: TRBD1; abundance: NA; CDR3nt: TGTGCCAGCAGCTTAACAGGGGGCAGCAATCAGCCCCAGCATTTT; CDR3aa: CASSLTGGSNQPQHF
j_gene: TRBJ2-1; v_gene: TRBV14; d_gene: NA; abundance: NA; CDR3nt: TGTGCCAGCAGCCAAGCAAGCGCCCTAAGTGAGCAGTTCTTC; CDR3aa: CASSQASALSEQFF
j_gene: TRBJ2-5; v_gene: TRBV7-2; d_gene: NA; abundance: NA; CDR3nt: TGTGCCAGCAGCTTCGGGACACCCAAAGAGACCCAGTACTTC; CDR3aa: CASSFGTPKETQYF